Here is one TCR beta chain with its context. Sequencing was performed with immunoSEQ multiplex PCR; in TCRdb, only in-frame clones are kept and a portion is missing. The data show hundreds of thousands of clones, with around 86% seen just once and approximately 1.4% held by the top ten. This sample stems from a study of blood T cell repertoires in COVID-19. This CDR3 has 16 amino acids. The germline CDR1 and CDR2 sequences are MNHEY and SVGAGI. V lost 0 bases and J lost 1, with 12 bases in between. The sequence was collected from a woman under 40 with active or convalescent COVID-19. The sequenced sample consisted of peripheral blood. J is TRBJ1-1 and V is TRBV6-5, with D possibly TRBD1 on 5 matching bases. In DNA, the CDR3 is TGTGCCAGCAGTTACTCGCCAGGGAGGGGGAACACTGAAGCTTTCTTT. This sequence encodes CASSYSPGRGNTEAFF.